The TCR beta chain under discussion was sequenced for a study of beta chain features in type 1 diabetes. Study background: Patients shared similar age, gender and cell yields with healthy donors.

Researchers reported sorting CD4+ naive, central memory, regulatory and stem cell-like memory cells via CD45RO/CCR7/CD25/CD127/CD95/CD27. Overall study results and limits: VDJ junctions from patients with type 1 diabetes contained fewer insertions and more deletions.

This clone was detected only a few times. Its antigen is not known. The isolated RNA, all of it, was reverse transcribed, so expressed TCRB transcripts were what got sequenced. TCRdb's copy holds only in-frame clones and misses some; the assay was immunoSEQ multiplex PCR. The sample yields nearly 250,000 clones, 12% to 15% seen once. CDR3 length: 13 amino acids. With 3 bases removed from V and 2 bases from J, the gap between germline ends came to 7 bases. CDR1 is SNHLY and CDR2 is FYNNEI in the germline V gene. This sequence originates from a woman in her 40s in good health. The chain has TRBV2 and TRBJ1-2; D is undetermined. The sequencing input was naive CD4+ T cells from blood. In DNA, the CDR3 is TGTGCCAGCAGTGAGAGCCGAAACTATGGCTACACCTTC. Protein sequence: CASSESRNYGYTF. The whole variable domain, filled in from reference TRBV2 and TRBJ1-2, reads EPEVTQTPSHQVTQMGQEVILRCVPISNHLYFYWYRQILGQKVEFLVSFYNNEISEKSEIFDDQFSVERPDGSNFTLKIRSTKLEDSAMYFCASSESRNYGYTFGSGTRLTVV.